The clone carrying this T cell receptor beta chain was seen many times. This sample was taken from a study of neurological immune-mediated disorders. This CDR3 is 14 amino acids long. Germline V gene data show CDR1 as LGHDT and CDR2 as YNNKEL (reference sequence). V was pared by 1 base and J by 2 bases, with 6 bases between. Synthesis of cDNA used 5'RACE (with 10-nucleotide random UMIs). TCRdb processed the 5' RACE reads anew with MiXCR; each CDR3 protein has one entry. Here the sample spans 80,000 to 100,000 distinct CDR3 sequences, under 4.5% being singletons. The sequence was collected from a woman in her forties or fifties with multiple sclerosis. Material: PBMCs. This sequence joins TRBV3-1 and TRBJ1-5; D is uncertain. The CDR3 DNA reads as TGTGCCAGCAGCCAAGCCTCGGGCAATCAGCCCCAGCATTTT. It yields the protein CASSQASGNQPQHF.